This TCR beta chain was identified during a study of radiation and T cells in renal cell carcinoma. Some clones are missing from TCRdb's copy, which holds only in-frame ones; the method was immunoSEQ multiplex PCR. The sample lists about 91,000 clones, over 75% occurring once. This CDR3 region has 14 residues. V lost 4 bases and J lost 0, with 5 bases in between. In germline, CDR1 is SGHRS, CDR2 YFSETQ. This clone was recorded once. Time point meaning: baseline pretreatment blood. Treatment reported: 15 Gy SBRT to primary tumor, nephrectomy 4 weeks later. This clonotype was obtained from a man aged 55 to 69 with renal cell carcinoma. The sample here was blood, taken from a patient whose treatment included radiotherapy and nephrectomy. The genes are TRBV5-1 and TRBJ2-6; D is unresolved. Written as DNA, the CDR3 is TGCGCCAGCAGCACCAGCTCTGGGGCCAACGTCCTGACTTTC. The encoded protein is CASSTSSGANVLTF.